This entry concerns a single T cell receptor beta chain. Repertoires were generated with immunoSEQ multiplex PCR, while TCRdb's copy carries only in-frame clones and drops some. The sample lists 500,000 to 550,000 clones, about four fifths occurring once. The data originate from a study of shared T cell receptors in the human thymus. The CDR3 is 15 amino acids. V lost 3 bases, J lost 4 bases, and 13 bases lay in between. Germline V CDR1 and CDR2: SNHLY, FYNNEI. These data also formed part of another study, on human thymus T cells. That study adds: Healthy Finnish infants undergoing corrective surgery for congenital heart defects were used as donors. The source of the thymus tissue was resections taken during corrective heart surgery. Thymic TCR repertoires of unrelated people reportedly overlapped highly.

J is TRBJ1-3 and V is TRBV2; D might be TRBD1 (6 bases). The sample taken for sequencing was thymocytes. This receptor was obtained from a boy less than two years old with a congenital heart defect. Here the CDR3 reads CASSDFGTLGNTIYF. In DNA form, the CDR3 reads TGTGCCAGCAGTGATTTTGGGACACTAGGAAACACCATATATTTT.